The 32 T cell receptor beta chains listed next were all sequenced from one sample in a study of blood T cell repertoires in COVID-19. Measured with immunoSEQ multiplex PCR; TCRdb has only the in-frame clones, and not every one. Counted here are 150,000 to 200,000 clones, around four fifths occurring once; the ten biggest clones make up approximately 4%. The sequenced sample was PBMCs or T cells enriched from blood (not recorded which). All receptors come from a woman aged 45-65 years who had recovered from COVID-19.

This sequence joins TRBV5-1 and TRBJ2-7; TRBD2 aligns across 9 bases. Germline V gives CDR1 SGHRS, CDR2 YFSETQ. This CDR3 has 15 residues. The ends lost 4 bases at V and 2 bases at J; junction bases unmatched: 7. The CDR3 spells CASSPGVAGAYEQYV. The CDR3 DNA reads as TGCGCCAGCAGCCCCGGGGTAGCGGGGGCCTACGAGCAGTACGTC.

The CDR3 sequence is CASSVESGTATTEAFF. CDR3 nucleotide sequence: TGTGCCAGCAGCGTTGAATCCGGGACAGCGACCACTGAAGCTTTCTTT. The chain is built from TRBV9 and TRBJ1-1; 7 nucleotides match TRBD1. The CDR3 contains 16 residues. V was pared by 2 bases and J by 4 bases, with 11 bases of the junction left unmatched. The germline CDR1 and CDR2 sequences are SGDLS and YYNGEE.

As for this clone: At the DNA level, this CDR3 is encoded by other sequences in the same sample as well. The chain joins TRBV5-1 to TRBJ2-7, with 7 bases fitting TRBD2. Trimming cost V 0 bases and J 2 bases; bases outside gene matches: 11. CDR1 and CDR2 (germline): SGHRS, YFSETQ. This CDR3 has 17 residues. The DNA of the CDR3 is TGCGCCAGCAGCTTGGGGGGGGGAGGGCAACTCCCCTACGAGCAGTACGTC. It is translated as CASSLGGGGQLPYEQYV.

This sequence joins TRBV5-4 and TRBJ1-2; D gene unclear. The CDR3 is made up of 13 amino acids. Trimming removed 3 bases at V and 7 bases at J, with 13 bases between. Germline CDR1 and CDR2: SGHNT and YYREEE (reference sequence). For the CDR3, the DNA is TGTGCCAGCAGCTCCGAGGAGGGCCGTGGCTACACCTTC. This codes for CASSSEEGRGYTF.

The chain employs TRBV6-5 and TRBJ1-2; maybe TRBD1 (5 bases). V lost 7 bases to trimming and J lost 7 bases, with 10 bases between them. Germline V gene lookup returns CDR1 MNHEY and CDR2 SVGAGI. This CDR3 is built from 11 residues. CDR3 in amino acids: CASNYRGGYTF. Written as DNA, the CDR3 is TGTGCCAGCAATTATAGGGGTGGCTACACCTTC.

The V gene is TRBV5-1, the J gene TRBJ2-2; 7 bases are shared with TRBD2. Germline trimming cut 0 bases from V and 7 bases from J; bases unmatched to any gene: 9. There are 16 residues in the CDR3. Germline V gives CDR1 SGHRS, CDR2 YFSETQ. The CDR3 nucleotides read TGCGCCAGCAGCTTGGCCGCTAGCGGAGCCATCGGGGAGCTGTTTTTT. It translates to CASSLAASGAIGELFF.

The chain carries TRBV6-1 and TRBJ1-2, with a weak D call TRBD1 (5 bases). The CDR3 spans 13 residues. CDR1 and CDR2 (germline): MNHNS, SASEGT. V dropped 3 bases and J dropped 5 bases, with 10 bases sitting between them. This CDR3 is CASSESGQYGYTF. CDR3 nucleotides: TGTGCCAGCAGTGAGTCAGGGCAATATGGCTACACCTTC.

The sample holds one count of this clone. This chain uses TRBV2 with TRBJ1-2, with TRBD1 matching over 8 bases. V lost 9 bases, J lost 8 bases, and 11 bases stayed unmatched. CDR3 length: 13 residues. Germline assignment: CDR1 SNHLY and CDR2 FYNNEI. CDR3 region: CARKAGGFLGYTF. The CDR3 nucleotides read TGTGCCAGAAAGGCAGGGGGCTTTTTGGGCTACACCTTC.

The chain joins TRBV4-1 to TRBJ1-2; 8 nucleotides align to TRBD1. CDR1 MGHRA and CDR2 YSYEKL come from the germline V gene. Unmatched junction bases numbered 0, after V lost 1 base and J lost 5 bases. The CDR3 spans 13 residues. CDR3 bases: TGCGCCAGCAGCCAAGGGACAGGGTATGGCTACACCTTC. This encodes CASSQGTGYGYTF.

The chain uses TRBV6-2 or TRBV6-3 and TRBJ2-5; D not certain. CDR3 length: 11 residues. V lost 6 bases and J lost 5, with 7 bases in between. Germline CDR1 and CDR2: MNHEY and SVGEGT. The CDR3 coding sequence is TGTGCCAGCAGCAACGAGGAGACCCAGTACTTC. It specifies CASSNEETQYF.

The count of this clone is one. The rearrangement links TRBV6-5 to TRBJ2-5, with a weak D call TRBD2 (5 bases). V was shortened by 0 bases and J by 2 bases, with 7 bases between the two germline ends. Germline values: CDR1 MNHEY, CDR2 SVGAGI. CDR3 length: 14 amino acids. The CDR3 is CASSYSTIQETQYF. The CDR3 nucleotides are TGTGCCAGCAGTTACTCGACTATTCAAGAGACCCAGTACTTC.

The chain uses TRBV6-2 or TRBV6-3 and TRBJ2-7, with 8 bases aligning to TRBD1. This CDR3 contains 15 residues. Looked up from germline, CDR1 is MNHEY and CDR2 is SVGEGT. V lost 5 bases, J lost 3 bases, and 9 bases stayed unmatched. CDR3 region: CASSDDRGRDYEQYV. The CDR3, as DNA: TGTGCCAGCAGTGACGACAGGGGCCGGGACTACGAGCAGTACGTC.

The V call is TRBV18, the J call TRBJ1-1; 10 bases fit TRBD1. After removal of 3 bases from V and 2 bases from J, the junction contained 9 bases not matched to a gene. The CDR3 runs to 17 residues. The germline CDR1 and CDR2 sequences are KGHSH and LQKENI. In DNA, the CDR3 is TGTGCCAGCTCACCTCTGGGACAGGGGTCACACAACACTGAAGCTTTCTTT. Amino acid sequence: CASSPLGQGSHNTEAFF.

This chain uses TRBV11-3 with TRBJ2-1; no firm D call. Germline V gene data show CDR1 as SGHNT and CDR2 as YENEEA. The CDR3 runs 14 residues. V was cut by 5 bases and J by 1 base, with 9 bases left in between. This CDR3 is CASSPGDSYNEQFF. In DNA, the CDR3 is TGTGCCAGCAGCCCCGGAGATTCCTACAATGAGCAGTTCTTC.

The chain carries TRBV11-2 and TRBJ2-7; 8 bases align to TRBD2. Losses at the gene ends were 6 bases for V and 0 bases for J; bases not matched to a gene: 10. This CDR3 is built from 16 residues. Germline CDR1 is SGHAT and CDR2 is FQNNGV. For the CDR3, the DNA is TGTGCCAGCAGTTTAACGGCCGGGAGGGACTCCTACGAGCAGTACGTC. It codes for CASSLTAGRDSYEQYV.

V usage is TRBV19 and J usage is TRBJ2-1; 9 bases are shared with TRBD2. The germline CDR1 and CDR2 sequences are LNHDA and SQIVND (reference sequence). V lost 1 base, J lost 8 bases, and 9 bases stayed unmatched. There are 16 residues in the CDR3. The DNA for the CDR3 is TGTGCCAGTAGTATAGTATGGCGGGGGGGCCTCTATGAGCAGTTCTTC. Its translation: CASSIVWRGGLYEQFF.

The chain couples TRBV6-5 to TRBJ2-4; D may be TRBD2 (6 bases). Germline CDR1 is MNHEY and CDR2 is SVGAGI. Between the trimmed V and J ends, which lost 6 bases and 9 bases, there was a span of 12 bases. This CDR3 is built from 12 residues. This CDR3 reads CASRALGGIQYF. CDR3 nucleotides: TGTGCCAGCAGGGCCCTGGGGGGCATTCAGTACTTC.

The chain has TRBV10-3 and TRBJ2-7; the D is unclear. From germline, CDR1 is ENHRY and CDR2 SYGVKD. The ends were cut back, 5 bases at V and 1 base at J, with 9 bases in the middle. CDR3 size: 13 residues. The CDR3 sequence is CAISKTGSYEQYV. The CDR3 DNA reads as TGTGCCATCAGTAAGACTGGATCCTACGAGCAGTACGTC.

This clone was counted between two and nine times. DNA for the CDR3: TGTGCCACCAGTTTTTCGGGGGCCAACGTCCTGACTTTC. The encoded protein is CATSFSGANVLTF. The chain uses TRBV24-1 and TRBJ2-6, with D unclear. CDR3 length: 13 residues. Germline values: CDR1 KGHDR, CDR2 SFDVKD. The V end lost 6 bases, the J end lost 4 bases, and 6 bases lay between the germline ends.

The table lists this clone with a few counts. This rearrangement joins TRBV6-5 to TRBJ2-2; D is possibly TRBD1 (5 bases). The ends were cut back, 7 bases at V and 0 bases at J, with 12 bases in the middle. CDR3 size: 15 residues. CDR1 MNHEY and CDR2 SVGAGI come from the germline V gene. The CDR3 region is CASTTGQPNTGELFF. The CDR3 DNA sequence: TGTGCCAGCACAACAGGCCAACCGAACACCGGGGAGCTGTTTTTT.

The chain combines TRBV2 with TRBJ1-4; 10 nucleotides align to TRBD1. The CDR3 is 15 residues long. V trimming: 6 bases; J trimming: 3 bases; junction bases outside the gene matches: 4. From germline, CDR1 is SNHLY and CDR2 FYNNEI. The CDR3 reads CASSRDRGANEKLFF. CDR3 coding DNA: TGTGCCAGCAGCCGGGACAGGGGAGCTAATGAAAAACTGTTTTTT.

The CDR3 region has the DNA TGTGCCAGCAGTGGACCTCTCCCTGGACTAGCGGGAGAGACCCAGTACTTC. Translation gives CASSGPLPGLAGETQYF. J is TRBJ2-5 and V is TRBV2; TRBD2 agrees at 11 bases. Germline assignment: CDR1 SNHLY and CDR2 FYNNEI. There are 17 residues in the CDR3. V lost 4 bases to trimming and J lost 4 bases; unmatched junction nucleotides: 11.

This chain uses TRBV19 with TRBJ2-2, with TRBD1 identical over 7 bases. The CDR3 contains 14 residues. The germline CDR1 and CDR2 sequences are LNHDA and SQIVND (reference sequence). Trimming removed 6 bases from V and 0 bases from J; junction bases left unmatched: 1. CDR3 loop: CASRQGANTGELFF. DNA for the CDR3: TGTGCCAGTAGGCAGGGGGCGAACACCGGGGAGCTGTTTTTT.

The chain links TRBV6-5 to TRBJ2-1; a possible D gene is TRBD1 (7 bases). Germline values: CDR1 MNHEY, CDR2 SVGAGI. The V end lost 0 bases, the J end lost 2 bases, and 11 bases lay between the germline ends. The CDR3 runs 16 residues. The chain's CDR3 is CASSYSQGGPYNEQFF. The CDR3 nucleotides read TGTGCCAGCAGTTACTCCCAGGGGGGCCCCTACAATGAGCAGTTCTTC.

The chain has TRBV5-4 and TRBJ2-3, with a weak D call TRBD2 (5 bases). The length of the CDR3 is 16 residues. V was cut by 4 bases and J by 3 bases, with 18 bases left in between. Germline CDR1 and CDR2: SGHNT and YYREEE (reference sequence). As DNA, the CDR3 is TGTGCCAGCAGCGCGGGTCTCCCCGCCCAGACAGATACGCAGTATTTT. Translated, it gives CASSAGLPAQTDTQYF. The full variable domain, completed using reference TRBV5-4 and TRBJ2-3, is ETGVTQSPTHLIKTRGQQVTLRCSSQSGHNTVSWYQQALGQGPQFIFQYYREEENGRGNFPPRFSGLQFPNYSSELNVNALELDDSALYLCASSAGLPAQTDTQYFGPGTRLTVL.

This rearrangement joins TRBV5-6 to TRBJ2-7, with 9 nucleotides matching TRBD1. This CDR3 has 13 residues. The germline V gene has CDR1 SGHDT and CDR2 YYEEEE. V lost 4 bases, J lost 3 bases, and 2 bases stayed unmatched. CDR3: CASSTGQGYEQYV. CDR3 in DNA: TGTGCCAGCAGCACGGGACAGGGCTACGAGCAGTACGTC.

This rearrangement joins TRBV5-6 to TRBJ1-1, with D possibly TRBD1 on 5 matching bases. Per the germline V gene, CDR1 is SGHDT and CDR2 is YYEEEE. CDR3 length: 15 amino acids. Between the trimmed V and J ends, which lost 3 bases and 3 bases, there was a span of 15 bases. The CDR3, as DNA: TGTGCCAGCAGCTGGGGGGGGACGCAGTACACTGAAGCTTTCTTT. It yields the protein CASSWGGTQYTEAFF.

V gene TRBV30 combines with J gene TRBJ1-1; 9 nucleotides line up with TRBD1. The V segment lost 4 bases and the J segment 4 bases; nucleotides outside the gene matches: 13. Germline V gene data show CDR1 as GTSNPN and CDR2 as SVGIG (reference sequence). The CDR3 length is 16 residues. The CDR3 region is CAWTGGWNRGPTEAFF. Here the CDR3 DNA reads TGTGCCTGGACAGGGGGGTGGAACAGGGGGCCCACTGAAGCTTTCTTT.

There are a few counts of this clone. The chain couples TRBV7-9 to TRBJ2-6, with 7 bases fitting TRBD1. After removal of 7 bases from V and 0 bases from J, the junction contained 12 bases not matched to a gene. The germline CDR1 and CDR2 sequences are SEHNR and FQNEAQ (reference sequence). The CDR3 is made up of 18 amino acids. DNA for the CDR3: TGTGCCAGCACCCCGAGGGACAGATTAGACTCTGGGGCCAACGTCCTGACTTTC. It codes for CASTPRDRLDSGANVLTF. The variable domain in full, completed from reference TRBV7-9 and TRBJ2-6, reads DTGVSQNPRHKITKRGQNVTFRCDPISEHNRLYWYRQTLGQGPEFLTYFQNEAQLEKSRLLSDRFSAERPKGSFSTLEIQRTEQGDSAMYLCASTPRDRLDSGANVLTFGAGSRLTVL.

This clone has a single count. The chain has TRBV21-1 and TRBJ2-5; no check of the table's D call, TRBD1, against the DNA was made. TRBV21-1 is annotated as a pseudogene. The CDR3 runs 14 residues. In DNA form, the CDR3 reads TGTGCCAGCAGCAGGGTCAGGGGAAAGGAGACCCAGTACTTC. It yields the protein CASSRVRGKETQYF.

The chain is built from TRBV3-1 (or the pseudogene TRBV3-2) and TRBJ2-2; 11 nucleotides agree with TRBD2. Trimming took 3 bases from V and 5 from J; bases not matched to a gene: 8. CDR1 LGHDT and CDR2 YNNKEL come from the germline V gene (reference sequence). CDR3 length equals 17 residues. The DNA of the CDR3 is TGTGCCAGCAGCCAGGGACTAGCGGTCGGCGGGACCGGGGAGCTGTTTTTT. Its translation: CASSQGLAVGGTGELFF.

This clone was recorded once. This chain links TRBV28 with TRBJ1-6; TRBD1 is a possible D gene (6 bases). Germline lookup yields CDR1 MDHEN and CDR2 SYDVKM. The germline V and J ends were trimmed by 2 bases and 2 bases, with 10 bases remaining between them. The length of the CDR3 is 16 residues. In DNA, the CDR3 is TGTGCCAGCAGTTTAGGGGGCGCGCCCTATAATTCACCCCTCCACTTT. This codes for CASSLGGAPYNSPLHF.